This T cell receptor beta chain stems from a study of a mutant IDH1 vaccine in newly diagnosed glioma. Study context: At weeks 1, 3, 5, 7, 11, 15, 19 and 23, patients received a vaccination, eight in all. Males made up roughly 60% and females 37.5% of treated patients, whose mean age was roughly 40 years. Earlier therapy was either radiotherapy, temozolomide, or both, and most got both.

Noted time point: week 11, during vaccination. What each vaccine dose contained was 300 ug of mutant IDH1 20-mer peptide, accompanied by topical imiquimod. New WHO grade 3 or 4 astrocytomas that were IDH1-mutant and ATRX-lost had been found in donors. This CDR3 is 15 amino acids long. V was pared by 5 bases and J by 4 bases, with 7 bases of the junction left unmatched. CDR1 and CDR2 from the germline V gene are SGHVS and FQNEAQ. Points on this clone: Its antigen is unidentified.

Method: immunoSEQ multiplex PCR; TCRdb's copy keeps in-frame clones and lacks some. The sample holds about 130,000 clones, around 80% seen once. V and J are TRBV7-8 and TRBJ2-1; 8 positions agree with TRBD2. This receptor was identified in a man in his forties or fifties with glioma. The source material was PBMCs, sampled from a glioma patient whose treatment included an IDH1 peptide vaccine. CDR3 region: CASSPQLAEYNEQFF. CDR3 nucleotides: TGTGCCAGCAGCCCCCAACTAGCGGAGTACAATGAGCAGTTCTTC.